What follows are 2 T cell receptor beta chains derived from one specimen sequenced in a study of tumor-infiltrating lymphocytes in primary liver carcinoma (dated by TCRdb to about 2017). Sequencing relied on an Illumina HiSeq 2500. A constant-region primer and ProtoScript II reverse transcriptase were used to reverse-transcribe TCRbeta-specific cDNA from about 0.55 ug total RNA. Construction of the TCRbeta libraries relied on three nested rounds of multiplex PCR, following a slightly modified ARM-PCR procedure. The first two PCR rounds used multiplex TRBV1-TRBV30 forward primers with a Cbeta reverse primer, each for about 10 cycles. The raw public reads went through TCRdb reprocessing: fastp at Q25, MiXCR clone calling, in-frame beta chains kept. Rows with a matching CDR3 protein are joined into one entry that keeps the most common DNA and genes. A total of 85,000 to 100,000 distinct CDR3 sequences appear in this sample, 55% to 75% of them only once. 27% of the sample belongs to the ten largest clones.

Without any cell sorting, total RNA and DNA were extracted together from roughly 21-30 mg of bulk tissue using the AllPrep DNA/RNA mini kit. The sequenced sample was tumor-adjacent normal liver tissue. These receptors were collected from a man aged 35 to 55 with primary liver carcinoma and hepatitis B virus infection.

For this clonotype: The junction shows a germline mismatch at one end, possibly a read error. V and J are TRBV13 and TRBJ2-1; weak D call: TRBD2 (5 bases). This CDR3 has 19 amino acids. Looked up from germline, CDR1 is PRHDT and CDR2 is FYEKMQ (reference sequence). CDR3 region: CPSSLEPAVFPRSYNEQFF. The CDR3 region has the DNA TGTCCCAGCAGCTTAGAACCAGCGGTTTTTCCCCGCTCCTACAATGAGCAGTTCTTC.

Worth noting for this clonotype: Since a much larger clone is just one base distant, this may be a read error. The chain uses TRBV10-3 and TRBJ2-3; either TRBD1 or TRBD2 may supply D (6 bases each). Germline-derived CDR1 and CDR2 are ENHRY and SYGVKD. CDR3 length: 15 amino acids. The CDR3 protein is CAISGGARIKDMQYF. Here the CDR3 DNA reads TGTGCCATCAGTGGGGGGGCGAGGATTAAAGATATGCAGTATTTT.